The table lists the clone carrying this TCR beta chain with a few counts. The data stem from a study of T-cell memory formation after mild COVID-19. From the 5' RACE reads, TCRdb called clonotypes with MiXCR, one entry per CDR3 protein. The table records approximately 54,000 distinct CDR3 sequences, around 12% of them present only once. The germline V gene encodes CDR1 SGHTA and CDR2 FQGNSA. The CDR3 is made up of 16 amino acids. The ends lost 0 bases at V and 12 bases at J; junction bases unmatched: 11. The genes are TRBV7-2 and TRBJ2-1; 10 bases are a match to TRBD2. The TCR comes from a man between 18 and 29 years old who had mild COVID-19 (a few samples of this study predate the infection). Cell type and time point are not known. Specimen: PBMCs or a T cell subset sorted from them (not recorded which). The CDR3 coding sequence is TGTGCCAGCAGCTTAGCCGGGACTAGCGTCGCAGGGCGGCAGTTCTTC. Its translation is CASSLAGTSVAGRQFF.